This T cell receptor beta chain was observed in a study of cytomegalovirus exposure and HLA in healthy donors. Study findings and constraints: Later analysis reportedly placed an Asian-associated ancestry cluster below the roughly 700-donor mean in N-insertions.

PCR was performed using 60 Vbeta and 13 Jbeta primers. Profiling relied on immunoSEQ multiplex PCR, and the TCRdb table lists in-frame clones only, not all of them. The repertoire has about 160,000 clones, roughly 70% of them found once; the top ten carry 2.5% to 3%. The CDR3 is made up of 16 amino acids. Germline CDR1 and CDR2: SGHRS and YFSETQ. Trimming cost V 7 bases and J 0 bases; bases outside gene matches: 11. This clone was counted a single time. Its specificity is not known. The chain carries TRBV5-1 and TRBJ2-3, with 7 positions matching TRBD2. This TCR was recovered from a woman aged 50 to 60 in good health and CMV-seropositive. Sequencing used PBMCs. CDR3 in DNA: TGCGCCAGCCATCGTGGAGGCGGGGGAAGCACAGATACGCAGTATTTT. Its translation is CASHRGGGGSTDTQYF.